The text below deals with one T cell receptor beta chain. This sample was taken from a study of T cell responses to AZD1222 COVID-19 vaccine. TCRdb's copy holds only in-frame clones and misses some; the assay was immunoSEQ multiplex PCR. The table has about 180,000 clones, 70% to 90% seen once. Sequenced here: peripheral blood, sampled 28 days after the second dose of the MenACWY control vaccine. This receptor was taken from an adult who received the MenACWY meningococcal vaccine as a control.

The CDR3, as DNA: TGTGCCAGCAGCCAGGGACAGGGTAATGAAAAACTGTTTTTT. It codes for CASSQGQGNEKLFF. The J gene is TRBJ1-4, the V gene TRBV28; 9 bases are a match to TRBD1. After removal of 6 bases from V and 4 bases from J, the junction contained 3 bases not matched to a gene. CDR3 length equals 14 residues. The germline gives CDR1 MDHEN, CDR2 SYDVKM.